This TCR beta chain is from a study of neurological immune-mediated disorders. TCRdb reprocessed the 5' RACE reads with MiXCR, giving one entry per CDR3 protein. The sample includes 25,000 to 35,000 distinct CDR3 sequences, approximately 4.5% of them seen just once. The germline V gene has CDR1 MNHEY and CDR2 SVGEGT. V lost 6 bases to trimming and J lost 0 bases, with 12 bases between them. The CDR3 totals 15 residues. This clonotype has ten or more counts. The rearrangement links TRBV6-2 or TRBV6-3 to TRBJ1-3; possible D gene TRBD1, 5 bases. Sequencing used PBMCs. The sequence was obtained from a man aged 18 to 35 in good health. The CDR3 loop reads CASRRQRLSGNTIYF. The CDR3 DNA reads as TGTGCCAGCAGGCGACAGCGACTCTCTGGAAACACCATATATTTT.